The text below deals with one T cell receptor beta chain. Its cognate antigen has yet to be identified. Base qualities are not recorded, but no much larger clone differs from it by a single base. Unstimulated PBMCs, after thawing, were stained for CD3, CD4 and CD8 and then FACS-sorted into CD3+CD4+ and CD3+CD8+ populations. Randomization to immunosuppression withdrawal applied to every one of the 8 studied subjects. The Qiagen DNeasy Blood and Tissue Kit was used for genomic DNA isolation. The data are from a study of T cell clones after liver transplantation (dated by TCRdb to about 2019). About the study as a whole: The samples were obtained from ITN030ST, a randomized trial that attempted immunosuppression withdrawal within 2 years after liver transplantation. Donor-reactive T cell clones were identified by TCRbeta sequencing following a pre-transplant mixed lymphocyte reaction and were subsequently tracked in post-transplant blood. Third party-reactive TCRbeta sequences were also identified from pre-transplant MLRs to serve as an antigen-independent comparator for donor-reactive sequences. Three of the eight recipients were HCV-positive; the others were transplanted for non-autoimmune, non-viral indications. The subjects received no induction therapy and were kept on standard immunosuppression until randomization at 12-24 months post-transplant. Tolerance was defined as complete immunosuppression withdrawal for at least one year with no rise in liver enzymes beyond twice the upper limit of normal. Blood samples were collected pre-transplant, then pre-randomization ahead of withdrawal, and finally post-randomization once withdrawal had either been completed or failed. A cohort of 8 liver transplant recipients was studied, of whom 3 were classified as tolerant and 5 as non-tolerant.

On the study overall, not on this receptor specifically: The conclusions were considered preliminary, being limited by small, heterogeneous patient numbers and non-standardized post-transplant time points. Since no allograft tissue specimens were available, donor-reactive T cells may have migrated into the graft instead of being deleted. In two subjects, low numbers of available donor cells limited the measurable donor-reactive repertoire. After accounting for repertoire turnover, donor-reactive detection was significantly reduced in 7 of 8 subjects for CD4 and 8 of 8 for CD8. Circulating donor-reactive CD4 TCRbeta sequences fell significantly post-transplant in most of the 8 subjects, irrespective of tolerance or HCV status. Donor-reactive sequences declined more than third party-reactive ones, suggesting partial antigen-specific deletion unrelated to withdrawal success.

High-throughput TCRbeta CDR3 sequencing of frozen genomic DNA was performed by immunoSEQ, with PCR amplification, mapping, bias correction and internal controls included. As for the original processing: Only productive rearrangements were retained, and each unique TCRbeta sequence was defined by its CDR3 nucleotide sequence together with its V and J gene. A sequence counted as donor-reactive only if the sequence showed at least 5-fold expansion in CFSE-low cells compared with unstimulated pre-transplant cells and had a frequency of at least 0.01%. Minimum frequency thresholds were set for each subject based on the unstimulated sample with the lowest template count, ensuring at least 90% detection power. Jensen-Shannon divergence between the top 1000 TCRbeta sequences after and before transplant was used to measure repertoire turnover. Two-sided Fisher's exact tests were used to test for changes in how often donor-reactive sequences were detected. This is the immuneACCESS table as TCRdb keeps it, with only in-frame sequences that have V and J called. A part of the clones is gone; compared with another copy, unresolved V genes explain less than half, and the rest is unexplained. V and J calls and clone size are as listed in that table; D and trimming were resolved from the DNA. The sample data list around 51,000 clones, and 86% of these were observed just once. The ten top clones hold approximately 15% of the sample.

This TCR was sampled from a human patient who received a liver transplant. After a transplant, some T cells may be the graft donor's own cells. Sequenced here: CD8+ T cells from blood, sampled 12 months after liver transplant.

The nucleotide sequence is TGCGCCAGCAGCCTCTCCGGGACCACTCTCTTCAATGAGCAGTTCTTC. It is translated as CASSLSGTTLFNEQFF. The chain uses TRBV4-3 and TRBJ2-1, with the D segment possibly TRBD1 or TRBD2, each aligning over 5 bases. The CDR3 numbers 16 residues from cysteine through phenylalanine. Here the CDR3 DNA is all that survives: 48 bases in frame from base 1. The germline ends are 19 bases apart after V is trimmed by 4 bases and J by 6 bases. Taken from the germline V gene, the CDR1 and CDR2 loops are LGHNA and YSLEER.